A selection of T cell receptor beta chains follows, all from one sample in a study of low-dose radiotherapy and immunotherapy resistance in tumors. From the reads, TCRdb called clonotypes with MiXCR, one entry per CDR3 protein. The data hold roughly 90,000 distinct CDR3 sequences, with 20% observed a single time. Specimen: PBMCs, collected after low-dose radiotherapy plus immunotherapy. These receptors all stem from a female donor with ovarian cancer. Both conserved end residues are part of each CDR3. The D gene is left open where the match is weak. A clone size is listed for some rows: how often the clone was seen (once, few, many), or a class if it is expanded.

CASSLGGQQETQYF	TGTGCCAGCAGCTTGGGAGGGCAACAGGAGACCCAGTACTTC	many	TRBV5-4	TRBJ2-5	NA
CASSVGQGLLYEQYF	TGTGCCAGCAGCGTAGGTCAGGGGCTACTCTACGAGCAGTACTTC	many	TRBV9	TRBJ2-7	NA
CATEDGYEQYF	TGTGCCACCGAGGACGGCTACGAGCAGTACTTC	many	TRBV24-1	TRBJ2-7	NA
CASSYRGYSSTDTQYF	TGTGCCAGCAGTTACCGAGGGTACTCGAGCACAGATACGCAGTATTTT	many	TRBV6-6	TRBJ2-3	NA
CATSDLPGARDDEQFF	TGTGCCACCAGTGATTTGCCGGGGGCGCGGGATGATGAGCAGTTCTTC	many	TRBV24-1	TRBJ2-1	NA
CASSSRSREETQYF	TGTGCCAGCAGCTCCAGGAGCAGGGAGGAGACCCAGTACTTC	many	TRBV7-2	TRBJ2-5	NA
CSATGQINQPQHF	TGCAGTGCTACGGGACAGATCAATCAGCCCCAGCATTTT	many	TRBV20-1	TRBJ1-5	TRBD1
CASSQDWGLADVSSYEQYF	TGTGCCAGCAGCCAAGATTGGGGACTAGCGGACGTCAGCTCCTACGAGCAGTACTTC	NA	TRBV4-2	TRBJ2-7	TRBD2
CAARTANEKLFF	TGTGCCGCCCGGACAGCTAATGAAAAACTGTTTTTT	many	TRBV28	TRBJ1-4	NA
CASSLGALGQGGNTGELFFF	NA	NA	TRBV11-2	TRBJ2-2	NA
CASSTGGYNEKLFF	TGCGCCAGCAGCACAGGGGGCTATAATGAAAAACTGTTTTTT	many	TRBV5-1	TRBJ1-4	TRBD1
CASSPEVMTEQFF	TGTGCCAGCAGCCCCGAGGTAATGACTGAGCAGTTCTTC	NA	TRBV6-8	TRBJ2-1	NA
CASCLGRIFSSSGANVLTF	TGTGCCAGCTGTTTGGGACGGATTTTTAGCAGCTCTGGGGCCAACGTCCTGACTTTC	NA	TRBV3-1	TRBJ2-6	NA
CASSQAGEGGHTQYF	TGTGCCAGCAGCCAAGCGGGGGAAGGGGGGCATACGCAGTATTTT	many	TRBV4-2	TRBJ2-3	NA
CATSWRGSQFF	TGTGCCACCTCCTGGCGGGGTTCACAGTTCTTC	many	TRBV24-1	TRBJ2-1	NA
CASSYSDGEGNYGYTF	TGTGCCAGCAGTTACTCGGACGGGGAGGGCAACTATGGCTACACCTTC	many	TRBV6-6	TRBJ1-2	NA
CSAREWTSGEETQYF	TGCAGTGCTAGAGAGTGGACTAGCGGCGAAGAGACCCAGTACTTC	many	TRBV20-1	TRBJ2-5	TRBD2
CASSRDSNQPQHF	TGTGCCAGTAGTAGGGATAGCAATCAGCCCCAGCATTTT	many	TRBV19	TRBJ1-5	NA
CASSEVGRGPFYGYTF	TGTGCCAGCAGTGAAGTTGGCAGGGGGCCGTTCTATGGCTACACCTTC	many	TRBV6-2/TRBV6-3	TRBJ1-2	TRBD1
CSARVTSGLSYNEQFF	TGCAGTGCTAGAGTGACTAGCGGGCTCTCCTACAATGAGCAGTTCTTC	many	TRBV20-1	TRBJ2-1	TRBD2
CASSPSGTTHEQFF	TGTGCCAGCTCTCCTTCGGGGACTACCCATGAGCAGTTCTTC	NA	TRBV11-3	TRBJ2-1	TRBD2
CASSLYIGQGGGYTF	TGTGCCAGCAGCTTGTATATTGGACAGGGAGGGGGCTACACCTTC	NA	TRBV5-3	TRBJ1-2	TRBD1
CASSFLGNNEQFF	TGTGCCAGCAGCTTTCTTGGGAACAATGAGCAGTTCTTC	many	TRBV7-2	TRBJ2-1	NA
CASSSPPTSGDTDTQYF	TGTGCCAGCAGTAGCCCCCCAACTAGCGGGGACACAGATACGCAGTATTTT	many	TRBV9	TRBJ2-3	TRBD2
CASSTGTSGGSSYNEQFF	TGTGCCAGCAGTACCGGGACTAGCGGGGGCTCCTCCTACAATGAGCAGTTCTTC	many	TRBV28	TRBJ2-1	TRBD2
CASSPPTKAGDNEQFF	TGTGCCAGCTCACCACCTACCAAAGCGGGCGACAATGAGCAGTTCTTC	many	TRBV18	TRBJ2-1	NA
CASRGMLGNQPQHF	TGTGCCAGCAGAGGTATGCTGGGCAATCAGCCCCAGCATTTT	NA	TRBV28	TRBJ1-5	NA
CASRLLGSANTGELFF	TGCGCCAGCAGGCTCCTCGGTTCAGCCAACACCGGGGAGCTGTTTTTT	once	TRBV5-1	TRBJ2-2	NA
CASSQNQGESNQPQHF	TGCGCCAGCAGCCAAAACCAGGGTGAAAGCAATCAGCCCCAGCATTTT	many	TRBV4-1	TRBJ1-5	NA
CSARDRTDSKTTDTQYF	TGCAGTGCTAGAGATCGTACGGACTCCAAAACCACAGATACGCAGTATTTT	many	TRBV20-1	TRBJ2-3	NA
CSARDVKVEQYF	TGCAGTGCTAGAGACGTAAAGGTCGAGCAGTACTTC	many	TRBV20-1	TRBJ2-7	NA
CASSFPYSTDTQYF	TGTGCCAGCAGTTTCCCTTATAGCACAGATACGCAGTATTTT	many	TRBV12-3/TRBV12-4	TRBJ2-3	NA
CASSSGTSEAQQFF	TGCGCCAGCAGCTCCGGGACTAGCGAGGCACAGCAGTTCTTC	many	TRBV5-1	TRBJ2-1	TRBD2
CASSEGIGYTF	TGTGCCAGCAGCGAGGGGATAGGCTACACCTTC	many	TRBV9	TRBJ1-2	NA
CASSFGGPYEQYF	TGTGCCAGCAGCTTCGGGGGTCCCTACGAGCAGTACTTC	NA	TRBV28	TRBJ2-7	NA
CACSLAVGNTGELSF	TGCGCCTGCAGCCTCGCGGTGGGGAACACCGGGGAGCTGTCTTTT	NA	TRBV5-1	TRBJ2-2	NA
CASSLVDQGEQYF	TGCGCCAGCAGCTTGGTAGACCAGGGGGAGCAGTACTTC	many	TRBV5-1	TRBJ2-7	NA
CASTNYGTLNEKLFF	TGTGCCAGCACCAATTACGGGACCCTTAATGAAAAACTGTTTTTT	many	TRBV11-2	TRBJ1-4	NA
CASRGLADNTGELFF	TGTGCCAGCAGGGGACTAGCGGATAACACCGGGGAGCTGTTTTTT	NA	TRBV12-3/TRBV12-4	TRBJ2-2	TRBD2
CASSLERLAGVLEQYF	TGTGCCAGCAGCTTAGAGCGGCTAGCGGGAGTACTCGAGCAGTACTTC	many	TRBV7-2	TRBJ2-7	TRBD2
CASSLRGGGRSTEAFF	TGTGCCAGTAGCTTGAGGGGGGGGGGACGGAGCACTGAAGCTTTCTTT	many	TRBV19	TRBJ1-1	NA
CAWSAMGSGSPDTQYF	TGTGCCTGGAGTGCTATGGGTAGCGGGAGCCCAGATACGCAGTATTTT	NA	TRBV30	TRBJ2-3	TRBD2
CASSELGPQGTQYF	TGTGCCAGCAGTGAATTGGGCCCTCAAGGGACCCAGTACTTC	many	TRBV6-2/TRBV6-3	TRBJ2-5	NA
CASSQEGGNTEAFF	TGTGCCAGCAGCCAAGAAGGTGGGAACACTGAAGCTTTCTTT	many	TRBV14	TRBJ1-1	NA
CASSLSLAGVETQYF	TGTGCCAGCAGTTTATCTCTAGCGGGGGTCGAGACCCAGTACTTC	many	TRBV28	TRBJ2-5	TRBD2